This TCR beta chain comes out of a study of cytomegalovirus exposure and HLA in healthy donors (TCRdb year 2017). With respect to the entire study: An earlier analysis of around 600 of the donors reported 250 to 300 Gb of sequence data and around 120 million unique TCR beta sequences from 150 million to 200 million T cells. An early release covering roughly 600 HLA-typed donors comprised 250 to 350 gigabases of sequencing data and 85 million or so unique TCR sequences. Of the approximately 400 genotyped donors, 75% to 85% were placed in the genetic ancestry cluster associated with self-reported Caucasian donors. The aim of the study was to test whether cataloging public T cell receptors could identify signatures of past pathogen exposure. The T cell repertoires of under 700 subjects were profiled by immunosequencing and related to cytomegalovirus serostatus. A separate validation cohort of over 95 different subjects was used in addition to the approximately 640-subject first cohort. High-throughput TCR immunosequencing, statistical association of individual TCRs with disease status, and machine learning were combined to predict cytomegalovirus infection status. In a later analysis, previously published TCR beta repertoires from 670 or so donors were re-analyzed and high-resolution HLA genotyping was added so that TCR occurrence patterns could be studied. The later analysis used no new phenotypic data to find candidate immune exposures, relying instead on TCR beta sequences and their occurrence across donors. An earlier analysis of around 540 of the donors applied high-throughput TCR beta sequencing to assess whether each TCR beta V gene segment acted as functional or pseudogenic. Donor age, sex, ethnicity and CMV serostatus were compiled alongside the repertoire data. A later genetic analysis took genome-wide SNP genotypes for about 60% of the roughly 670 donors and used that subset as a discovery cohort. All discovery cohort repertoires had been generated on a single sequencing platform. Class I and class II HLA loci were covered by the typing at four-digit resolution. Typing coverage differed by locus: A, B, C, DRB1 and DQB1 were typed in roughly 620-640 donors, DQA1 in approximately 520, DPA1 in roughly 590, and DPB1 in 400 to 480. Four or five DR-DQ haplotypes were handled as single units for association and clustering, since linkage in the cohort was strong. Across under 500 genotyped donors of the cohort, an average of about 220,000 unique TCR beta nucleotide sequences per donor were sequenced, and 15% to 20% of those sequences were non-productive.

A note on this clone: The antigen it binds to is not known. No much larger clonotype is one base removed from it; base qualities were not supplied.

Beyond this particular receptor, the publication reports: Roughly uniform sequencing depth across donors was assumed in presence/absence analyses, although this assumption may not hold. In vitro tests confirmed that a few of the cytomegalovirus-associated TCR beta chains recognize cytomegalovirus antigens. Broadly in line with IMGT annotations, most TCR beta V segments showed up in productive rearrangements about 87% or about 30% of the time in an earlier analysis of a few hundred of the donors. A total of fewer than 200 TCR beta chains were listed by the study as associated with cytomegalovirus. According to a later genetic analysis, donors in an Asian-associated ancestry cluster had fewer N-insertions in productive TCRs than the approximately 650-donor mean. The 87-base-pair reads could not distinguish some IMGT-functional V segments, including TRBV6-2 and TRBV6-3, so those segments were excluded. A further reported finding was that TCR beta sequences accurately predicted the HLA-A and HLA-B alleles for most subjects in the first cohort. Linkage disequilibrium might explain the correlated functional status among segregating V segments, but an unknown experimental factor could not be excluded. Across donors, most TCR sequences were observed very rarely, whereas some public TCRs were present in many individuals. V-gene and J-gene trimming of TCR beta chains was associated with a missense DCLRE1C variant in a later genetic analysis, and the association was replicated in an independent cohort. For the cohort, immune exposure information was limited to CMV serostatus. When HLA alleles, especially DR and DQ, strongly co-occurred, attributing TCR associations to individual alleles was difficult. A later analysis reported that several top co-occurrence clusters appeared linked to parvovirus B19, influenza, CMV and Epstein-Barr virus. Because counts were too low, roughly 17 rarely observed V segments, including chromosome 9 orphons, were left out of the earlier analysis of 587 of the donors. At a false discovery rate of 0.05, a later analysis linked under 20,000 TCR beta sequences to specific HLA alleles. A later analysis found that HLA-associated TCR beta chains were more clonally expanded and had lower generation probabilities than equally common non-associated chains. The sequencing pipeline was judged likely to have produced a cluster of highly shared sequence variants as a technical artifact. In a later analysis, the rate of TCR association differed among HLA loci, with DRB1 alleles having the most associated TCRs and HLA-C alleles having the fewest. According to the authors, the approach could potentially be generalized to other disease states and immunological phenotypes. Because HLA typing was missing for some donors at each locus, association tests included only the typed subset. The cohort was sequenced for TCR beta chains only, and without alpha or paired-chain data the features that could be detected were limited. According to a later analysis, most CMV-associated TCR beta chains appeared to be HLA-restricted, and the HLA associations seemed to be driven largely by CMV exposure. The classifier was reported to diagnose cytomegalovirus status with high specificity and sensitivity in both the original cohort and the validation cohort.

Library method: the immunoSEQ multiplex PCR assay. For the multiplex PCR, a mixture combining 60 forward primers for TCR Vbeta segments and 13 reverse primers for TCR Jbeta segments was used. A multiplex PCR assay on genomic DNA amplified the CDR3 region of rearranged TCR beta genes. The amplified TCR beta libraries were sequenced on the Illumina HiSeq System as 87-base-pair reads. Per the source publication's procedure: In a later analysis, some 80 million unique TCR beta chains were counted across the roughly 610 repertoires, and roughly 10 million of these chains were shared by at least two donors. Raw reads were error-corrected and collapsed into unique sequences by a nearest-neighbor algorithm in which closely related sequences were merged to remove PCR and sequencing errors. V, D and J gene segments were assigned by aligning CDR3 sequences to IMGT reference sequences. For a sequence to be retained, at least a six-nucleotide match to both a V gene segment and a J gene segment was required. A rearrangement counted as productive if the CDR3 had no stop codons and remained in frame with V and J, and every other rearrangement counted as non-productive. Following IMGT convention, CDR3 was defined as the stretch from the second conserved V-encoded cysteine to the conserved J-encoded phenylalanine. In an earlier analysis of around 600 of the donors, sequences lacking an unambiguous match to a single V gene segment were excluded. In an earlier analysis of 450 to 700 of the donors, V segments were called functional above 56.7% productive rearrangements and were called segregating when the between-donor standard deviation exceeded 5%. A statistical classification framework was built to diagnose cytomegalovirus status from the catalog of TCR beta chain sequences. In a later analysis, TCR nucleotide sequences were compared against IMGT/GENE-DB human TR gene sequences so that V and J genes could be assigned. A later analysis assigned CDR3 sequences and most-parsimonious VDJ recombination scenarios with the TCRdist pipeline. In a later analysis, every TCR beta chain was defined by the combination of its CDR3 amino acid sequence and its V-gene family, and reads without a unique V-gene family were dropped. To address suspected cross-contamination and a sequencing artifact, a later analysis removed under 600 highly shared, low-generation-probability nucleotide sequences. In a later analysis, a clonal expansion index was calculated for each public chain from normalized within-repertoire ranks of inferred template counts. In a later analysis, generation probabilities were computed with a VDJ recombination model fitted to out-of-frame rearrangements, and the resulting probabilities were checked against IGoR. Hypergeometric tests were used in a later analysis to score TCR-TCR, TCR-HLA and TCR-CMV co-occurrence, with a repertoire-size bias correction applied to the TCR pairs. False discovery rates were estimated in a later analysis by permuting HLA or CMV assignments 20 times. In a later analysis, co-occurring TCRs were grouped with DBSCAN, and TCRdist sequence similarity was added when clustering was performed within HLA-allele-positive subsets. For co-occurrence clustering, repertoires with fewer than 30,000 or more than 120,000 public chains were excluded, along with roughly 5 repertoires with anomalous nucleotide sharing. The source is immuneACCESS, and TCRdb retained only in-frame sequences with V and J called. Part of the clones is not carried over; for the studies checked, unresolved V genes explain less than half of this, and the remainder is unexplained. V, J and clone size were drawn from that table, and D and trimming were deduced from the DNA. The sample profile shows about 98,000 clones; roughly 76% of them were found once. The ten largest make up approximately 9.2% of the sample.

The CDR3 covers 14 residues, taking in both the cysteine and the phenylalanine. CDR3 DNA only is kept here, 42 bases in frame from base 1. V is trimmed back by 7 bases and J by 1 base, and the junction contains 3 bases that no gene match accounts for. From a lookup of the germline V gene (reference sequence), CDR1 and CDR2 are SEHNR and FQNEAQ. The cohort was made up of under 800 healthy bone marrow donors. At the time of sampling, every cohort member was nominally healthy, though immune exposures that went unrecorded were likely present. Of the 700 or so cohort members, 250 to 300 had positive CMV serostatus and 350 to 450 had negative CMV serostatus, and CMV serostatus was not recorded for the donor. A peripheral blood sample was collected from each donor, and TCR beta sequencing was performed on peripheral blood mononuclear cells. Genomic DNA extraction from the blood cell samples was performed with the Qiagen DNeasy Blood Extraction Kit.

The specimen was PBMCs. The rearranged segments are TRBV7-9 and TRBJ2-3; the central 9 bases match TRBD1. The sequence was obtained from a human donor in good health. In nucleotides, the sequence is TGTGCCAGCAAATGGGACAGGGGCACAGATACGCAGTATTTT. This gives the protein CASKWDRGTDTQYF.